This entry lists 13 T cell receptor beta chains sequenced from one sample in a study of T cell responses to AZD1222 COVID-19 vaccine listed by TCRdb under 2021. The time point tag for this specimen amounts to: baseline before first vaccination. Library preparation employed the immunoSEQ multiplex PCR assay. TCRdb re-hosts the immuneACCESS table, in-frame sequences only. Its copies lack some clones; in the studies checked, an unresolved V gene accounts for under half of them, and the cause for the rest is not known. This sample has about 140,000 clones in its table, and 80% to 95% of those were observed once. The ten largest clonotypes hold approximately 3% of the sample. The input for sequencing was peripheral blood, taken on day 0 of AZD1222 vaccination. The receptors derive from an adult in good health.

The rearrangement joins TRBV9 to TRBJ2-7; TRBD1 might be the D (5 bases). Looked up from germline, CDR1 is SGDLS and CDR2 is YYNGEE. CDR3 size: 14 residues. Trimming cost V 3 bases and J 4 bases, with 14 bases left between them. As DNA, the CDR3 is TGTGCCAGCAGCGCCGACAGTAATAGTTACGAGCAGTACTTC. Translation gives CASSADSNSYEQYF.

The chain combines TRBV28 with TRBJ2-5; D gene unclear. Between the trimmed V and J ends, which lost 5 bases and 5 bases, there was a span of 12 bases. CDR1 MDHEN and CDR2 SYDVKM come from the germline V gene. The CDR3 is made up of 13 amino acids. This CDR3 is CASSTQGRETQYF. CDR3 DNA: TGTGCCAGCAGTACCCAAGGACGGGAGACCCAGTACTTC.

The genes are TRBV28 and TRBJ1-2, with D perhaps TRBD1 (6 bases). The CDR3 spans 15 residues. V was clipped by 2 bases and J by 4 bases, with 14 bases between them. Germline V gene sequence: CDR1 MDHEN, CDR2 SYDVKM. This CDR3 reads CASSLRGRGVYGYTF. The CDR3 DNA sequence: TGTGCCAGCAGTTTAAGGGGAAGGGGGGTCTATGGCTACACCTTC.

The gene calls are TRBV19 and TRBJ1-5; D is ambiguous. The V gene's germline CDR1 is LNHDA and CDR2 SQIVND (reference sequence). V was shortened by 3 bases and J by 1 base, with 4 bases between the two germline ends. This CDR3 spans 13 amino acids. The CDR3 DNA reads TGTGCCAGTAGTATTAAAAGCAATCAGCCCCAGCATTTT. This codes for CASSIKSNQPQHF.

This rearrangement joins TRBV7-8 to TRBJ1-1, with a possible D match to TRBD1 (6 bases). The CDR3 consists of 14 residues. The ends were cut back, 4 bases at V and 5 bases at J, with 14 bases in the middle. The germline CDR1 and CDR2 sequences are SGHVS and FQNEAQ. In DNA, the CDR3 is TGTGCCAGCAGCTCAGGGGCGTTCGTGACTGAAGCTTTCTTT. Translated: CASSSGAFVTEAFF.

The chain links TRBV7-9 to TRBJ2-7, with D possibly TRBD2 on 5 matching bases. Germline CDR1 and CDR2: SEHNR and FQNEAQ (reference sequence). CDR3 length equals 19 residues. Trimming removed 7 bases from V and 7 bases from J, with 35 bases in between. For the CDR3, the DNA is TGTGCCAGCAACTCTATAAACCACCGAGGGCCAGGCCCAGAGGAAGAGCAGTACTTC. It specifies CASNSINHRGPGPEEEQYF.

A remark on this clone: Other nucleotide sequences from this sample produce the same CDR3. The J gene is TRBJ2-1, the V gene TRBV18, with D perhaps matching TRBD1 or TRBD2 (5 bases each). Germline V gene data show CDR1 as KGHSH and CDR2 as LQKENI. V gave up 6 bases and J gave up 5 bases, with 14 bases separating them. The CDR3 runs to 14 residues. Here the CDR3 reads CASSPEVGDNEQFF. DNA for the CDR3: TGTGCCAGCTCGCCGGAAGTGGGGGACAATGAGCAGTTCTTC.

This clone was counted only a few times. The chain carries TRBV28 and TRBJ1-5; possibly TRBD1 for D (6 bases). There are 16 residues in the CDR3. V lost 4 bases, J lost 5 bases, and 18 bases lay in between. From germline, CDR1 is MDHEN and CDR2 SYDVKM. The CDR3 spells CASSYRSRDTDQPQHF. The DNA of the CDR3 is TGTGCCAGCAGTTACCGATCCCGGGACACGGATCAGCCCCAGCATTTT.

The V call is TRBV5-4, the J call TRBJ1-1; 7 nucleotides match TRBD1. The CDR3 totals 16 residues. Germline loops: CDR1 SGHNT, CDR2 YYREEE (reference sequence). V was clipped by 5 bases and J by 4 bases; unmatched bases: 14. The CDR3 here is CASRSRKQGFATEAFF. CDR3 DNA sequence: TGTGCCAGCAGATCGAGGAAACAGGGGTTTGCCACTGAAGCTTTCTTT.

The chain employs TRBV7-8 and TRBJ2-7; D ambiguous. V shed 5 bases and J shed 4 bases, with 6 bases lying between them. CDR3 size: 11 residues. CDR1 and CDR2 (germline): SGHVS, FQNEAQ. The CDR3 DNA reads TGTGCCAGCAGCCCACGGTACGAGCAGTACTTC. Translation gives CASSPRYEQYF.

The chain links TRBV20-1 to TRBJ2-5; TRBD2 matches 10 bases. After removal of 3 bases from V and 2 bases from J, the junction contained 3 bases not matched to a gene. The CDR3 is 14 amino acids. Germline V gene data show CDR1 as DFQATT and CDR2 as SNEGSKA (reference sequence). CDR3 nucleotides: TGCAGTGCTAGTCAGCGGGGGGGACAAGAGACCCAGTACTTC. Protein product: CSASQRGGQETQYF.

Concerning this clone itself: At the DNA level, this CDR3 is encoded by other sequences in the same sample as well. The genes are TRBV27 and TRBJ1-3; the D is unclear. The CDR3 is made up of 14 amino acids. Trimming left V 2 bases short and J 2 bases short, with 7 bases between. Germline V gene lookup returns CDR1 MNHEY and CDR2 SMNVEV (reference sequence). DNA for the CDR3: TGTGCCAGCAGTTTAAGTGGAGCTGGAAACACCATATATTTT. Protein: CASSLSGAGNTIYF.

This clone was detected a few times. This sequence joins TRBV4-2 and TRBJ2-2; D might be TRBD2 (6 bases). Germline V CDR1 and CDR2: LGHNA, YNFKEQ. The CDR3 extends over 16 amino acids. V was trimmed by 0 bases and J by 3 bases, leaving 11 bases between them. CDR3 coding DNA: TGTGCCAGCAGCCAAGAGACTAGTTCACACACCGGGGAGCTGTTTTTT. Translation: CASSQETSSHTGELFF.